A selection of T cell receptor beta chains follows, all from one sample in a study of control samples from healthy donors and cancer patients. Sequenced by immunoSEQ multiplex PCR; TCRdb stores in-frame clones only, minus some. Among approximately 210,000 clones listed, about 91% were seen once. Sample: blood. These receptors originate from a man aged 30 to 45 in good health. Both conserved end residues are part of each CDR3. A D gene is named only where the DNA matches it firmly. Clone size appears in some rows only: once, few, many, or a class for an expanded clone.

v_gene	abundance	len	d_gene	j_gene	CDR3nt	CDR3aa
TRBV9	.	18	TRBD2	TRBJ2-3	TGTGCCAGCAGCGCCAACCTCCTAGCGGGGGCCGGCACAGATACGCAGTATTTT	CASSANLLAGAGTDTQYF
TRBV9	.	16	.	TRBJ2-1	TGTGCCAGCAGCGTAAAGGGTTCGTTCTCCTACAATGAGCAGTTCTTC	CASSVKGSFSYNEQFF
TRBV6-4	.	14	.	TRBJ2-3	TGTGCCAGCAGTGTCTCCATACAGGGCGATACGCAGTATTTT	CASSVSIQGDTQYF
TRBV27	.	14	TRBD1	TRBJ1-1	TGTGCCAGCAGTTTACAGGGGGGGTACACTGAAGCTTTCTTT	CASSLQGGYTEAFF
TRBV3-1/TRBV3-2	once	13	.	TRBJ1-5	TGTGCCAGCAGCCCTGTTGGGAATCAGCCCCAGCATTTT	CASSPVGNQPQHF
TRBV19	.	13	.	TRBJ1-3	TGTGCCAGTAATCGGGGCGGGGGAAACACCATATATTTT	CASNRGGGNTIYF
TRBV19	.	12	.	TRBJ1-6	TGTGCCAGTAGTAATGATAATTCACCCCTCCACTTT	CASSNDNSPLHF
TRBV7-2	.	17	.	TRBJ2-3	TGTGCCAGCAGCTTAGTAGGGACTGGACGAGGGGCAGATACGCAGTATTTT	CASSLVGTGRGADTQYF
TRBV2	.	16	TRBD1	TRBJ2-3	TGTGCCAGCAGTAGTACGGGGACAGGTAGCACAGATACGCAGTATTTT	CASSSTGTGSTDTQYF
TRBV7-9	.	15	.	TRBJ1-5	TGTGCCAGCAGCTCATCAGGGTATAGCAATCAGCCCCAGCATTTT	CASSSSGYSNQPQHF
TRBV19	.	15	TRBD1	TRBJ1-6	TGTGCCAGTAGGGACCCGGGACAGCATAATTCACCCCTCCACTTT	CASRDPGQHNSPLHF
TRBV3-1/TRBV3-2	once	14	.	TRBJ1-5	TGTGCCAGCAGCCAAAAGACAGGAAATCAGCCCCAGCATTTT	CASSQKTGNQPQHF
TRBV7-3	.	14	TRBD1	TRBJ2-3	TGTGCCAGCAGCACTGGGACAGGGACAGATACGCAGTATTTT	CASSTGTGTDTQYF
TRBV5-1	.	15	TRBD1	TRBJ2-7	TGCGCCAGCAGCTTGGGGACAGGGGATTCCTACGAGCAGTACTTC	CASSLGTGDSYEQYF
TRBV19	.	15	.	TRBJ2-6	TGTGCCAGTAGTATTCAGGGCTCTGGGGCCAACGTCCTGACTTTC	CASSIQGSGANVLTF
TRBV6-5	few	14	.	TRBJ1-5	TGTGCCAGCGGCGCAGGTAGTGGCAATCAGCCCCAGCATTTT	CASGAGSGNQPQHF
TRBV2	.	14	TRBD1	TRBJ2-1	TGTGCCAGCAGGCCGGGACAGGGTTACAATGAGCAGTTCTTC	CASRPGQGYNEQFF
TRBV30	.	13	TRBD1	TRBJ1-2	TGTGCCTGGAGTGTTCTTACAGGGGCCAATAAAACCTTC	CAWSVLTGANKTF
TRBV4-1	.	17	.	TRBJ2-6	TGCGCCAGCAGCCCCCTCGGGGGCGGTTTTGGGGCCAACGTCCTGACTTTC	CASSPLGGGFGANVLTF
TRBV15	.	15	TRBD1	TRBJ1-4	TGTGCCACCAGCAGAGCGGGACAGAGCCGTGGGGGACTGTTTTTT	CATSRAGQSRGGLFF
TRBV11-2	.	14	.	TRBJ1-1	TGTGCCAGCAGCTTGGGAAGAGTGAACACTGAAGCTTTCTTT	CASSLGRVNTEAFF
TRBV3-1/TRBV3-2	.	17	TRBD1	TRBJ1-5	TGTGCCAGCAGCCAAGATATTGTGAGACAGGGGAATCAGCCCCAGCATTTT	CASSQDIVRQGNQPQHF
TRBV7-9	.	15	.	TRBJ1-3	TGTGCCAGCAGCTTACGGGGCTCTACTGGAAACACCATATATTTT	CASSLRGSTGNTIYF
TRBV24-1	.	13	.	TRBJ2-1	TGTGCCACCAGTGAATCAGGGGATAATGAGCAGTTCTTC	CATSESGDNEQFF
TRBV10-1	.	14	.	TRBJ2-3	TGCGCCACCTCTCCTGGGGGTAGCACAGATACGCAGTATTTT	CATSPGGSTDTQYF
TRBV19	.	15	.	TRBJ1-2	TGTGCCAGTAGTAGACAGACAGATCCTAACTATGGCTACACCTTC	CASSRQTDPNYGYTF
TRBV18	.	11	.	TRBJ2-3	TGTGCCAGCACTAGCACAGATACGCAGTATTTT	CASTSTDTQYF
TRBV30	.	15	.	TRBJ1-4	TGTGCCAGGGGCTCAAAGTCGGCAACTAATGAAAAACTGTTTTTT	CARGSKSATNEKLFF
TRBV5-1	.	17	TRBD1	TRBJ2-4	TGCGCCAGCAGCTTGGATTCGGACAGGGGCGCCAAAAACATTCAGTACTTC	CASSLDSDRGAKNIQYF
TRBV6-2/TRBV6-3	.	14	TRBD2	TRBJ2-7	TGTGCCAGCAGTTACTTTGGGGAGGGGTACGAGCAGTACTTC	CASSYFGEGYEQYF
TRBV30	.	15	.	TRBJ1-1	TGTGCCTGGAGTGGACCAGGGTTGATGAACACTGAAGCTTTCTTT	CAWSGPGLMNTEAFF
TRBV11-2	.	16	.	TRBJ1-4	TGTGCCAGCAGCCCGGGGAAGACCGCCGTAAATGAAAAACTGTTTTTT	CASSPGKTAVNEKLFF
TRBV30	.	14	TRBD1	TRBJ2-7	TGTGCCTGGAGTCCCGGGACAGCGACCTACGAGCAGTACTTC	CAWSPGTATYEQYF